Listed below are T cell receptor beta chains from one sample, sequenced in a study of T cells in Graves' hyperthyroidism and ophthalmopathy. TCRdb called the multiplex PCR reads again in MiXCR, with one record for every CDR3 protein. The profile shows some 570,000 distinct CDR3 sequences, about 14% of them singletons. The sample was blood. The source of these receptors is a woman younger than 35 with Graves' ophthalmopathy. Each CDR3 is given with its conserved first and last residue.

j_call,v_call,cdr3_aa
TRBJ1-5,TRBV5-1,CASSLAGLENQPQHF
TRBJ1-5,TRBV20-1,CSASRLNQPQHF
TRBJ2-7,TRBV7-3,CASSLGLADEQYF
TRBJ1-4,TRBV7-8,CASSPRAPNEKLFF
TRBJ1-3,TRBV28,CASNLEGGTGNTIYF
TRBJ1-2,TRBV12-3/TRBV12-4,CASSLLPSGYGYTF
TRBJ2-6,TRBV11-2,CASSLGAGANVLTF
TRBJ2-7,TRBV18,CASSLYSTGPYEQYF
TRBJ2-7,TRBV7-6,CASSSTRAAPMGQGYAYEQYF
TRBJ2-1,TRBV3-1,CASSQEVYYNEQFF
TRBJ1-5,TRBV12-3/TRBV12-4,CASSSRVSQPQHF
TRBJ2-3,TRBV18,CASSPEHRGTDTQYF
TRBJ1-6,TRBV6-1,CASSSSGTGGNSPLHF
TRBJ1-4,TRBV7-2,CASSALQSTNEKLFF
TRBJ1-2,TRBV5-1,CASSLERGVLGYTF
TRBJ1-5,TRBV30,CAWSVGTGNQPQHF
TRBJ2-7,TRBV11-2,CASSHLAGSFYEQYF
TRBJ2-7,TRBV11-2,CASSSGLADPVGYEQYF
TRBJ2-1,TRBV20-1,CSARDLVAGYNEQFF
TRBJ1-4,TRBV5-1,CASSLAPGLNEKLFF
TRBJ2-4,TRBV18,CASSPIPTTLAKNIQYF
TRBJ1-1,TRBV6-1,CASRGQGVGTEAFF
TRBJ2-7,TRBV28,CASSLGLGEYEQYF
TRBJ2-6,TRBV15,CATSKDRTLTGADVLTF
TRBJ2-7,TRBV20-1,CSARGSGGIFYEQYF
TRBJ2-7,TRBV12-3/TRBV12-4,CASSPRGGISYEQYF
TRBJ2-1,TRBV18,CASSEDRVGNEQFF
TRBJ2-3,TRBV5-5,CASSLLAGTDTQYF
TRBJ2-3,TRBV19,CASSRRTGASTDTQYF
TRBJ1-6,TRBV19,CASMPDYSYNSPLHF
TRBJ2-7,TRBV7-9,CASSREQGQGRSYEQYF
TRBJ2-7,TRBV6-5,CASSYSGPGEQYF
TRBJ1-5,TRBV12-3/TRBV12-4,CASVWAPGTEYSNQPQHF
TRBJ2-7,TRBV7-6,CASSSEGQGGSYEQYF
TRBJ1-4,TRBV6-6,CASSYEGREKLFF
TRBJ2-2,TRBV27,CASRKRPSGDNTGELFF
TRBJ2-3,TRBV29-1,CSVATSTDTQYF
TRBJ2-4,TRBV12-5,CASGLVLDRGAKNIQYF
TRBJ1-2,TRBV4-1,CASSHHRVNYGYTF
TRBJ1-4,TRBV6-9,CASSYYTQAEKLFF
TRBJ2-4,TRBV9,CASSPLVLPGNIQCF
TRBJ1-3,TRBV2,CASSQGHNSGNTIYF
TRBJ2-7,TRBV19,CATAFRANYEQYF
TRBJ2-1,TRBV20-1,CSAGSPSGKGYNEQFF